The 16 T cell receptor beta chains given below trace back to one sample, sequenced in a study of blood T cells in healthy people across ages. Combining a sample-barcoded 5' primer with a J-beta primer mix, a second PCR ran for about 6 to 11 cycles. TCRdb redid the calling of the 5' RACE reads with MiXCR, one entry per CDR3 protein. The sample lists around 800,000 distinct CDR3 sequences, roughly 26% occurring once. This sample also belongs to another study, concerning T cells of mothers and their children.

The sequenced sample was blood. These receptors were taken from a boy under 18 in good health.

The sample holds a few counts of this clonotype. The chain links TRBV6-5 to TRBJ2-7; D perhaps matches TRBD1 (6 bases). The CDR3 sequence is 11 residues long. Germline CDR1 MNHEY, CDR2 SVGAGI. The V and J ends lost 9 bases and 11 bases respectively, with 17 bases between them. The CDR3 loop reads CASTRAGVEYF. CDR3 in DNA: TGTGCCAGTACTAGGGCAGGGGTGGAGTACTTC.

The DNA of the CDR3 is TGTGCCAGCAAGGAGGGTTGGCGCTCTGGGGCCAACGTCCTGACTTTC. This gives the protein CASKEGWRSGANVLTF. The chain recombines TRBV3-1 with TRBJ2-6; D is perhaps TRBD2 (6 bases). The length of the CDR3 is 16 residues. Trimming shortened V by 7 bases and J by 0 bases, and 13 bases separated the two germline ends. CDR1 is LGHDT, CDR2 YNNKEL, per germline (reference sequence).

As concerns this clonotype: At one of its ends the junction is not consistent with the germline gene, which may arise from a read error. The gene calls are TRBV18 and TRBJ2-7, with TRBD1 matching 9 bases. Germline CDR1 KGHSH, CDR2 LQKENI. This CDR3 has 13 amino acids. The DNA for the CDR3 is TGTGCCGGCTCACCGGGACAGGGTGGCGAGCAGTACTTC. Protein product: CAGSPGQGGEQYF.

Here the CDR3 reads CASSWGRRQGYTF. The CDR3 coding sequence is TGTGCCAGCAGTTGGGGCCGCCGCCAAGGCTACACCTTC. The gene calls are TRBV12-3 or TRBV12-4 and TRBJ1-2; D might be TRBD1 (5 bases). Deletions cut 4 bases from V and 8 bases from J, with 14 bases between. The CDR3 totals 13 residues.

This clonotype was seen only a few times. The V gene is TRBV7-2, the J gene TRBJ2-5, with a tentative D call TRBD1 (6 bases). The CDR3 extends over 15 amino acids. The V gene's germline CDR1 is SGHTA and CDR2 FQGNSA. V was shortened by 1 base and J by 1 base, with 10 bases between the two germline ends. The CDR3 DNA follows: TGTGCCAGCAGCTTAGTACAGGGCCCCCAAGAGACCCAGTACTTC. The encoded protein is CASSLVQGPQETQYF.

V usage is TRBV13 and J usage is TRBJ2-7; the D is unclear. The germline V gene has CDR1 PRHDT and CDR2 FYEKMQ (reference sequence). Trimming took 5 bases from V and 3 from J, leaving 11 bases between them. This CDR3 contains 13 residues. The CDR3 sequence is CASSASGRYEQYF. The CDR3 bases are TGTGCCAGCAGCGCCTCAGGCCGCTACGAGCAGTACTTC.

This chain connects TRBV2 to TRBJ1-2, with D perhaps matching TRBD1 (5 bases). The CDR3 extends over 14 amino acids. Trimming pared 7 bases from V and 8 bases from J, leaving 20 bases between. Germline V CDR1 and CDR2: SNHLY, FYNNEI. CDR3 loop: CASTQGGMAKGYTF. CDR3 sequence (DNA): TGTGCCAGCACCCAGGGCGGGATGGCTAAGGGCTACACCTTC. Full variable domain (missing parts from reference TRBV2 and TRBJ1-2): EPEVTQTPSHQVTQMGQEVILRCVPISNHLYFYWYRQILGQKVEFLVSFYNNEISEKSEIFDDQFSVERPDGSNFTLKIRSTKLEDSAMYFCASTQGGMAKGYTFGSGTRLTVV.

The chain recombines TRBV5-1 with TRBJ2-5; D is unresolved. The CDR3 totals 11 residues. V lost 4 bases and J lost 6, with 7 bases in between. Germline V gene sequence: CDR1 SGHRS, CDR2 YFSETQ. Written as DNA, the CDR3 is TGCGCCAGCAGCACAGCTCAGACCCAGTACTTC. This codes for CASSTAQTQYF.

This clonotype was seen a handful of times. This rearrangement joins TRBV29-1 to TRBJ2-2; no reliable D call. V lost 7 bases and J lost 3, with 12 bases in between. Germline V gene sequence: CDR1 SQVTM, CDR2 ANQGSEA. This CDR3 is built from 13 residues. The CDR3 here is CSAAKAYTGELFF. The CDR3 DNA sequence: TGCAGCGCCGCGAAGGCCTACACCGGGGAGCTGTTTTTT.

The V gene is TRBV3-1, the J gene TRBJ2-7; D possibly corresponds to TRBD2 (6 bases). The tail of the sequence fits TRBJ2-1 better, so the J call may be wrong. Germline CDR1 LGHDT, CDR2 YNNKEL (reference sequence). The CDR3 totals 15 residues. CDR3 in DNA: TGTGCCAGCAGCCCTCGACTAGACGCATCCCATGAGCAGTTCTTC. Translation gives CASSPRLDASHEQFF.

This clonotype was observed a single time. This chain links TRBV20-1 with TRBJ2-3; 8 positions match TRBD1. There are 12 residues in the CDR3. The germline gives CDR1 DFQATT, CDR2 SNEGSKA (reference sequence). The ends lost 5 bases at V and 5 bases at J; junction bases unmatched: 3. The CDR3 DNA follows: TGCAGTGCTTGGACAGGGCAAGATACGCAGTATTTT. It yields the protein CSAWTGQDTQYF.

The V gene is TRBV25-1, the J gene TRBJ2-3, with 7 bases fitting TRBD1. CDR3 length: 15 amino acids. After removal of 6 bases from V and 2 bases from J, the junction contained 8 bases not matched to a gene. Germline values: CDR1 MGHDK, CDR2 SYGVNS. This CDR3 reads CASSRQGTYTDTQYF. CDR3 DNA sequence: TGTGCCAGCAGCCGACAGGGAACATACACAGATACGCAGTATTTT.

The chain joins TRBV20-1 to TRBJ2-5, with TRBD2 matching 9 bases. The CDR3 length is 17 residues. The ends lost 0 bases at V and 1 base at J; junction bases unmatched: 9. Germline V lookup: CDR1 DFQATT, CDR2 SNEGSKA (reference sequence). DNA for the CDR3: TGCAGTGCTAGAGACCCCTCGGCGGGAGGGGCCCAAGAGACCCAGTACTTC. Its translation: CSARDPSAGGAQETQYF.

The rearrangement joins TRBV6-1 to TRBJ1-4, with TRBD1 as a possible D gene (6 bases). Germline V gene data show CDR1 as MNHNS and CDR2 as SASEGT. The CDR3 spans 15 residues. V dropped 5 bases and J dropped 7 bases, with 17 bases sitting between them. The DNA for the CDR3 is TGTGCCAGCAGTACCGAGGGGGGGCGTCGTGAAAAACTGTTTTTT. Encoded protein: CASSTEGGRREKLFF.

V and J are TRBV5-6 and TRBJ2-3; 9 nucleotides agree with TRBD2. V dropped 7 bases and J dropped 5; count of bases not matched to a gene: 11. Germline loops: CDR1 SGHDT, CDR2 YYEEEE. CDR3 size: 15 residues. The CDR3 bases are TGTGCCAGCCATAGTCTAGCGGGAAGAGGAGATACGCAGTATTTT. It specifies CASHSLAGRGDTQYF.

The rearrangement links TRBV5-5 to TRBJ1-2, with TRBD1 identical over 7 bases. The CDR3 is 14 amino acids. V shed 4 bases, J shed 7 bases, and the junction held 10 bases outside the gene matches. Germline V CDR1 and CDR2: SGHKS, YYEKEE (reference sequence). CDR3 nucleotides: TGTGCCAGCAGCGCTCAGGGGGGAGGGCCTGGCTACACCTTC. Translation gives CASSAQGGGPGYTF.